The T cell receptor (beta chain) under discussion was sequenced for a study of blood T cells in healthy people across ages. PBMCs, at least 6 million per sample, were isolated. The use of a sample-barcoded 5' primer and a J-beta primer mix characterized a second PCR of about 7 to 12 cycles. TCRdb processed the 5' RACE reads anew with MiXCR; each CDR3 protein has one entry. The sample has about 900,000 distinct CDR3 sequences, approximately 59% seen once. CDR1 and CDR2 from the germline V gene are SGDLS and YYNGEE. The germline V and J ends were trimmed by 0 bases and 6 bases, with 6 bases remaining between them. The CDR3 runs to 13 residues.

The receptor's source is a man in his thirties or forties in good health. The chain couples TRBV9 to TRBJ2-2; the D is unclear. The sequenced sample was blood. CDR3 protein: CASSVESAGELFF. The CDR3, as DNA: TGTGCCAGCAGCGTAGAGAGTGCCGGGGAGCTGTTTTTT.